The rows below give T cell receptor beta chains drawn from one sample of a study of blood T cell repertoires in COVID-19. The repertoire was sequenced with immunoSEQ multiplex PCR; TCRdb's copy has only in-frame clones and lacks some. The sample has tens of thousands of clones; 80% to 90% are singletons. Sequenced input: peripheral blood. The receptor set was obtained from a man aged 50-59 years with acute or convalescent COVID-19. Each CDR3 is given with its conserved first and last residue. D genes are given only for firm matches. For some rows the clone size is stated as once, few or many, or as a class when expanded; others skip it.

>TRBV4-1|TRBJ1-5|-|-
TGCGCCAGCAGCGAAGGACGGTTGAGCAGGGGATTCAATCAGCCCCAGCATTTT
CASSEGRLSRGFNQPQHF
>TRBV24-1|TRBJ2-1|-|-
TGTGCCACCAGTGAGATGAGGGGGTCTGAGCAGTTCTTC
CATSEMRGSEQFF
>TRBV6-5|TRBJ2-3|-|TRBD1
TGTGCCAGCCAGTCAGGGGGTAGCACAGATACGCAGTATTTT
CASQSGGSTDTQYF
>TRBV6-5|TRBJ2-1|-|TRBD1
TGTGCCAGCAGTTACTTTGGGACAGGGATGATGGATGAGCAGTTCTTC
CASSYFGTGMMDEQFF
>TRBV2|TRBJ2-5|-|TRBD2
TGTGCCAGCAGTGAAGTAGGTTGGACTAGCGGGATCCAAGAGACCCAGTACTTC
CASSEVGWTSGIQETQYF
>TRBV6-5|TRBJ1-2|-|-
TGTGCCAGCAGTTACTCGGCAGGGGACATGTATGGCTACACCTTC
CASSYSAGDMYGYTF
>TRBV5-1|TRBJ2-7|-|-
TGCGCCAGCAGCGCTGGAGACTACGAGCAGTACTTC
CASSAGDYEQYF
>TRBV28|TRBJ1-2|once|-
TGTGCCAGCAGTTTAGTGGTGGGGCGGAACTATGGCTACACCTTC
CASSLVVGRNYGYTF
>TRBV23-1|TRBJ1-6|-|-
TGCGCCAGCAGTGGGGGACACTATAATTCACCCCTCCACTTT
CASSGGHYNSPLHF
>TRBV19|TRBJ2-7|-|-
TGTGCCAGTAGTATAGATGGCAGGGCGATCTACGAGCAGTACTTC
CASSIDGRAIYEQYF
>TRBV7-3|TRBJ1-1|-|-
TGTGCCAGCAGCTCCAGCGGGGGTTGGGGTGAAGCTTTCTTT
CASSSSGGWGEAFF
>TRBV11-2|TRBJ1-1|few|-
TGTGCCAGCAGCCCCGGGGGGACGAACACTGAAGCTTTCTTT
CASSPGGTNTEAFF
>TRBV25-1|TRBJ2-5|-|-
TGTGCCAGCACCCAGAATTCAGAGACCCAGTACTTC
CASTQNSETQYF
>TRBV5-1|TRBJ2-2|-|TRBD1
TGCGCCAGCAGCTTCGGACAGGGCGGCACCGGGGAGCTGTTTTTT
CASSFGQGGTGELFF
>TRBV4-1|TRBJ2-3|once|-
TGCGCCAGCAGCCAAGATCGACTTGGGGGCGCAGCGGTAAGAGATACGCAGTATTTT
CASSQDRLGGAAVRDTQYF
>TRBV5-4|TRBJ2-5|-|TRBD2
TGTGCCAGCAGCCCCCGGCGGGGGGACCAAGAGACCCAGTACTTC
CASSPRRGDQETQYF
>TRBV28|TRBJ2-1|-|-
TGTGCCAGCAGTTCGGGACTCTACAATGAGCAGTTCTTC
CASSSGLYNEQFF
>TRBV3-1/TRBV3-2|TRBJ1-2|-|-
TGTGCCAGCAGCCAACACAAAGAAGCTAACTATGGCTACACCTTC
CASSQHKEANYGYTF
>TRBV3-1/TRBV3-2|TRBJ1-2|-|TRBD1
TGTGCCAGCAGCACAGACGGGACAGCGGATGGCTACACCTTC
CASSTDGTADGYTF
>TRBV6-6|TRBJ2-3|-|-
TGTGCCAGCAGTAAATTGAGTCCCGACACAGATACGCAGTATTTT
CASSKLSPDTDTQYF
>TRBV27|TRBJ2-1|few|TRBD1
TGTGCCAGCAGTTTAACCGGGACAGGGCAAAGCGAGGGGTTCTTC
CASSLTGTGQSEGFF
>TRBV11-3|TRBJ2-7|-|TRBD1
TGTGCCAGCAGCTTGGGAACAGGGGAAAACTACGAGCAGTACTTC
CASSLGTGENYEQYF
>TRBV5-1|TRBJ1-1|-|-
TGCGCCAGCACCCTTGGGAGGAGCACTGAAGCTTTCTTT
CASTLGRSTEAFF
>TRBV15|TRBJ1-6|-|-
TGTGCCACCGCTCGGGAGGGGGGGGATTCTTCACCCCTCCACTTT
CATAREGGDSSPLHF
>TRBV28|TRBJ1-6|-|-
TGTGCCAGCAGTTTAGCACAGGGCAACTCACCCCTCCACTTT
CASSLAQGNSPLHF
>TRBV19|TRBJ2-7|-|TRBD1
TGTGCCAGTAGTATCGGGACAGAATCTTACGAGCAGTACTTC
CASSIGTESYEQYF
>TRBV28|TRBJ1-2|-|-
TGTGCCAGCAGAGGAAGTCAGGGCCCCTATGGCTACACCTTC
CASRGSQGPYGYTF
>TRBV18|TRBJ1-6|-|TRBD1
TGTGCCAGCTCACCAGGGACAGGGTATTCACCCCTCCACTTT
CASSPGTGYSPLHF
>TRBV7-9|TRBJ1-5|-|-
TGTGCCAGCAGCCTATCGATCACCAATCAGCCCCAGCATTTT
CASSLSITNQPQHF
>TRBV4-2|TRBJ2-1|-|TRBD2
TGTGCCAGCAGCCAAGTGGACGGGGGGGGCAACGAGCAGTTCTTC
CASSQVDGGGNEQFF
>TRBV28|TRBJ2-7|-|TRBD1
TGTGCCAGCAGTGACCCGGGACAGGGTCGCGAGCAGTACTTC
CASSDPGQGREQYF
>TRBV7-9|TRBJ2-7|-|TRBD1
TGTGCCAGCAGCCTGACAGGGTCAAGCTACGAGCAGTACTTC
CASSLTGSSYEQYF
>TRBV6-5|TRBJ1-2|-|TRBD1
TGTGCCACCACTAACCGGGACAGATATGGCTACACCTTC
CATTNRDRYGYTF
>TRBV9|TRBJ2-7|-|TRBD2
TGTGCCAGCAGCGAGGGACTAGCGGGACCCTACGAGCAGTACTTC
CASSEGLAGPYEQYF
>TRBV19|TRBJ1-2|-|-
TGTGCCAGTAAGGATGGATTGGGAGCTAACTATGGCTACACCTTC
CASKDGLGANYGYTF
>TRBV7-8|TRBJ2-1|few|-
TGTGCCAGCAGCTTAGCGGGAGGTGGTGAGCAGTTCTTC
CASSLAGGGEQFF
>TRBV30|TRBJ2-7|-|TRBD1
TGTGCCTGGAATACGGGGACAGGGTCCTACGAGCAGTACTTC
CAWNTGTGSYEQYF
>TRBV7-9|TRBJ1-1|few|-
TGTGCCAGCAGCTTACCCCTGAGGACGGGAAACACTGAAGCTTTCTTT
CASSLPLRTGNTEAFF
>TRBV4-1|TRBJ2-7|once|TRBD1
TGCGCCAGCAGCCAAACCAGGACAGGTATATACGAGCAGTACTTC
CASSQTRTGIYEQYF
>TRBV19|TRBJ2-3|-|-
TGTGCCAGTAGTGGGAAACTAGCACGGAGGCGTGGAGATACGCAGTATTTT
CASSGKLARRRGDTQYF
>TRBV2|TRBJ1-5|-|-
TGTGCCAGCAGTGTGGCAAATCAGCCCCAGCATTTT
CASSVANQPQHF
>TRBV7-9|TRBJ2-1|-|-
TGTGCCAGCAGCTTCGGGGGGCCCTACAATGAGCAGTTCTTC
CASSFGGPYNEQFF
>TRBV10-3|TRBJ1-6|-|TRBD1
TGTGCCATCAGTTCGGACCGGGACAGGGTCGGAGGAGCCCTCCACTTT
CAISSDRDRVGGALHF
>TRBV27|TRBJ2-7|-|-
TGTGCCAGCAGTTTTCCGGGGTACCACGAGCAGTACTTC
CASSFPGYHEQYF
>TRBV2|TRBJ2-3|few|-
TGTGCCAGCAGTGATGGGCCTTCAGATACGCAGTATTTT
CASSDGPSDTQYF
>TRBV30|TRBJ2-7|-|-
TGTGCCTGGAGTGTACTTGGCGGGGACGGGGAGCAGTACTTC
CAWSVLGGDGEQYF
>TRBV20-1|TRBJ2-1|-|TRBD2
TGCAGTGCTAGTGCCTTCAGAGGGAGGGCCTACAATGAGCAGTTCTTC
CSASAFRGRAYNEQFF